This entry lists 25 T cell receptor beta chains sequenced from one sample in a study of T cell repertoires in cytomegalovirus infection. These receptors have no known antigen. A single record per CDR3 protein comes from TCRdb applying MiXCR to the reads. The top ten clones hold around half of a sample with around 140,000 distinct CDR3 sequences, over 25% of them seen once. The sample was CD8+ T cells from cultured PBMCs, taken from culture after CMV antigen stimulation. Source of these receptors: a human donor in good health (CMV status not recorded). Some clones in this sample may be carry-over from other donors' samples.

The chain couples TRBV20-1 to TRBJ1-1, with 8 bases lining up with TRBD1. The V gene end was trimmed by 6 bases and the J gene end by 5 bases; junction bases not matched to a gene: 8. The germline V gene has CDR1 DFQATT and CDR2 SNEGSKA (reference sequence). The CDR3 extends over 13 amino acids. In DNA, the CDR3 is TGCAGTGCAAAGCTTACAGGGGGTACTGAAGCTTTCTTT. Encoded protein: CSAKLTGGTEAFF.

The J gene is TRBJ2-3, the V gene TRBV12-3 or TRBV12-4; no clear D gene. Trimming shortened V by 2 bases and J by 0 bases, and 6 bases separated the two germline ends. The length of the CDR3 is 14 residues. CDR3 region: CASSLSLSTDTQYF. As DNA, the CDR3 is TGTGCCAGCAGTTTATCTCTAAGCACAGATACGCAGTATTTT.

To note about this clonotype: A read error may be the cause here, since a much bigger clone is one base away. This chain links TRBV11-2 with TRBJ2-7, with 11 bases that match TRBD2. The CDR3 contains 15 residues. From germline, CDR1 is SGHAT and CDR2 FQNNGV. Germline trimming cut 4 bases from V and 0 bases from J; bases unmatched to any gene: 2. CDR3 DNA sequence: TGTGCCAGCAGCTACGGGACTAGCGGCTCCTACGAGCAGTACTTC. It yields the protein CASSYGTSGSYEQYF.

J is TRBJ1-3 and V is TRBV20-1; the match to TRBD1 covers 8 bases. V was clipped by 6 bases and J by 3 bases; unmatched bases: 19. Germline-derived CDR1 and CDR2 are DFQATT and SNEGSKA (reference sequence). The CDR3 covers 18 residues. CDR3: CSARGSTGAGLLGNTIYF. For the CDR3, the DNA is TGCAGTGCGAGGGGGTCGACAGGGGCTGGATTACTTGGAAACACCATATATTTT.

This clonotype has ten or more counts. The gene calls are TRBV7-9 and TRBJ2-1, with a tentative D call TRBD2 (5 bases). Germline CDR1 and CDR2: SEHNR and FQNEAQ (reference sequence). With 3 bases removed from V and 1 base from J, the gap between germline ends came to 10 bases. The CDR3 totals 15 residues. DNA of the CDR3: TGTGCCAGCAGCTTTAGCGACACGTCCTACAATGAGCAGTTCTTC. It translates to CASSFSDTSYNEQFF.

This chain links TRBV27 with TRBJ2-7, with TRBD1 identical over 11 bases. After removal of 5 bases from V and 4 bases from J, the junction contained 10 bases not matched to a gene. In germline, CDR1 is MNHEY, CDR2 SMNVEV (reference sequence). There are 16 residues in the CDR3. For the CDR3, the DNA is TGTGCCAGCAGTGAGCTTCGGACAGGGGGCTGGTACGAGCAGTACTTC. Translating gives CASSELRTGGWYEQYF.

Only a few counts were recorded for this clonotype. V usage is TRBV19 and J usage is TRBJ2-7; D gene uncertain. Trimming removed 6 bases from V and 3 bases from J, with 18 bases in between. The CDR3 has 15 amino acids. CDR1 and CDR2 from the germline V gene are LNHDA and SQIVND (reference sequence). CDR3 sequence (DNA): TGTGCCAGTAGCCCATCGTGGGGTGCAGGCTACGAGCAGTACTTC. Its translation is CASSPSWGAGYEQYF.

The chain carries TRBV27 and TRBJ2-1; TRBD2 is a possible D gene (6 bases). The ends were cut back, 5 bases at V and 8 bases at J, with 16 bases in the middle. Germline CDR1 MNHEY, CDR2 SMNVEV (reference sequence). The CDR3 runs to 14 residues. The CDR3 region is CASSGLGTSYEQFF. The CDR3 nucleotides read TGTGCCAGCAGTGGTCTCGGGACTTCGTATGAGCAGTTCTTC.

This clonotype was counted once. The genes are TRBV7-4 and TRBJ1-3; TRBD1 might be the D (5 bases). V lost 6 bases and J lost 4, with 19 bases in between. The germline gives CDR1 SGHVT, CDR2 SQSDAQ. This CDR3 comprises 16 residues. CDR3: CASRPGTAGGGNTIYF. CDR3 bases: TGTGCCAGCAGACCAGGGACCGCCGGCGGGGGAAACACCATATATTTT.

The rearrangement uses TRBV12-3 or TRBV12-4 and TRBJ2-5; 13 bases agree with TRBD2. This CDR3 spans 14 amino acids. V lost 6 bases to trimming and J lost 5 bases; unmatched junction nucleotides: 3. CDR3 sequence (DNA): TGTGCCAGCAGAACTAGCGGGGGGGCGGAGACCCAGTACTTC. Translation: CASRTSGGAETQYF.

In its sample, this clonotype was seen a few times. The CDR3 DNA is TGTGCCAGCAGCTGGTTTCCAGGGATGAACACTGAAGCTTTCTTT. Residues: CASSWFPGMNTEAFF. The chain links TRBV7-2 to TRBJ1-1; maybe TRBD1 (5 bases). Trimming removed 4 bases at V and 0 bases at J, with 12 bases between. The CDR3 contains 15 residues. From germline, CDR1 is SGHTA and CDR2 FQGNSA.

This clonotype came up a few times. The V call is TRBV5-6, the J call TRBJ2-2; TRBD1 agrees at 8 bases. Germline-derived CDR1 and CDR2 are SGHDT and YYEEEE. CDR3 size: 15 residues. V lost 3 bases, J lost 4 bases, and 5 bases stayed unmatched. CDR3 sequence (DNA): TGTGCCAGCAGCTCGACAGGGGATGGCACCGGGGAGCTGTTTTTT. It is translated as CASSSTGDGTGELFF.

The chain employs TRBV2 and TRBJ2-1, with D perhaps TRBD2 (6 bases). Looked up from germline, CDR1 is SNHLY and CDR2 is FYNNEI. V was clipped by 7 bases and J by 7 bases, with 20 bases between them. CDR3 size: 15 residues. The CDR3 loop is CASIESPGERNEQFF. The CDR3 nucleotides are TGTGCCAGCATAGAAAGCCCGGGGGAAAGGAATGAGCAGTTCTTC.

The genes are TRBV4-2 and TRBJ1-2, with 7 nucleotides matching TRBD1. The V gene end was trimmed by 3 bases and the J gene end by 3 bases; junction bases not matched to a gene: 7. CDR1 and CDR2 from the germline V gene are LGHNA and YNFKEQ. The CDR3 sequence is 15 residues long. In DNA, the CDR3 is TGTGCCAGCAGCCACTTTTCAGGGGGAGACTATGGCTACACCTTC. It is translated as CASSHFSGGDYGYTF.

This clonotype was counted only a few times. J is TRBJ2-7 and V is TRBV5-1; no reliable D call. Germline V gives CDR1 SGHRS, CDR2 YFSETQ. CDR3 length: 13 residues. V lost 5 bases, J lost 1 base, and 10 bases lay in between. The CDR3 DNA reads as TGCGCCAGCAGTCCCCTAGGGTCCTACGAGCAGTACTTC. This encodes CASSPLGSYEQYF.

This clonotype appeared a few times. The chain has TRBV7-6 and TRBJ2-2, with D maybe TRBD1 (5 bases). CDR3 length: 12 amino acids. Germline V gene data show CDR1 as SGHVS and CDR2 as FNYEAQ. Between the trimmed V and J ends, which lost 6 bases and 7 bases, there was a span of 9 bases. The CDR3, as DNA: TGTGCCAGCAGTCCGGACAACGGGGAGCTGTTTTTT. It encodes CASSPDNGELFF.

The chain is built from TRBV11-1 and TRBJ1-1, with 10 bases aligning to TRBD1. Germline lookup yields CDR1 SGHAT and CDR2 FQDESV (reference sequence). J gave up 5 bases and V 4 bases, and 13 bases lay outside the gene matches. The CDR3 has 17 residues. The CDR3 here is CASSYEARGQGWTEAFF. CDR3 coding DNA: TGTGCCAGCAGCTATGAAGCTAGGGGACAGGGGTGGACTGAAGCTTTCTTT.

This clonotype was recorded a few times. The chain uses TRBV6-5 and TRBJ2-1; possible D gene TRBD1, 6 bases. Germline V gene sequence: CDR1 MNHEY, CDR2 SVGAGI. This CDR3 contains 14 residues. The ends were cut back, 5 bases at V and 1 base at J, with 9 bases in the middle. The CDR3 bases are TGTGCCAGCAGTCCCAGGGGATCCTACAATGAGCAGTTCTTC. Translated, it gives CASSPRGSYNEQFF.

The sample holds many counts of this clonotype. The J gene is TRBJ2-1, the V gene TRBV20-1; tentatively, D is TRBD1 or TRBD2 (6 bases each). Germline V gives CDR1 DFQATT, CDR2 SNEGSKA (reference sequence). This CDR3 contains 17 residues. Trimming took off 6 bases at V and 0 bases at J, with 21 bases between the two ends. CDR3: CSALVLGGPSSYNEQFF. The DNA for the CDR3 is TGCAGTGCCCTGGTCCTCGGGGGCCCCAGCTCCTACAATGAGCAGTTCTTC.

This clonotype was observed a handful of times. CDR3 sequence (DNA): TGCGCCAGCAGCCAAGGCCTAGTGAGTGAGCAGTTCTTC. Translation gives CASSQGLVSEQFF. The chain links TRBV4-1 to TRBJ2-1; D remains ambiguous. Germline assignment: CDR1 MGHRA and CDR2 YSYEKL. V shed 1 base and J shed 9 bases, with 10 bases lying between them. The CDR3 is 13 residues long.

This chain uses TRBV10-2 with TRBJ1-1; the D is unclear. Germline V CDR1 and CDR2: WSHSY, SAAADI. The CDR3 covers 12 residues. V was clipped by 9 bases and J by 0 bases, with 8 bases between them. CDR3 sequence: CASSWVNTEAFF. CDR3 in DNA: TGCGCCAGTTCTTGGGTGAACACTGAAGCTTTCTTT.

This clonotype has a count of ten or more. V is TRBV7-6 and J is TRBJ2-1, with 8 bases identical to TRBD2. The CDR3 consists of 14 residues. V lost 2 bases and J lost 13; bases outside the gene matches: 10. The V gene's germline CDR1 is SGHVS and CDR2 FNYEAQ. As DNA, the CDR3 is TGTGCCAGCAGCTTACAACCGGGGGGGGCACACCAGTTCTTC. Amino acid sequence: CASSLQPGGAHQFF.

The chain couples TRBV20-1 to TRBJ1-2, with D maybe TRBD1 (5 bases). Trimming removed 5 bases from V and 1 base from J, with 14 bases in between. The CDR3 consists of 14 residues. Germline assignment: CDR1 DFQATT and CDR2 SNEGSKA (reference sequence). CDR3 amino acids: CSARLREVNYGYTF. CDR3 bases: TGCAGTGCTCGCCTCAGGGAAGTTAACTATGGCTACACCTTC.

In this sample, this clonotype turned up once. The chain links TRBV9 to TRBJ1-1, with D possibly being TRBD1 (5 bases). The CDR3 sequence is 11 residues long. The germline V and J ends were trimmed by 4 bases and 8 bases, with 9 bases remaining between them. Germline V gene sequence: CDR1 SGDLS, CDR2 YYNGEE. CDR3 nucleotides: TGTGCCAGCAGCAGGGGATTCGAAGCTTTCTTT. This translates into CASSRGFEAFF.

The chain carries TRBV12-3 or TRBV12-4 and TRBJ2-5; D is tentatively TRBD1 or TRBD2 (5 bases each). Trimming left V 6 bases short and J 4 bases short, with 15 bases between. The CDR3 is 14 residues long. This chain's CDR3 is CASRVGPMSETQYF. The CDR3 coding sequence is TGTGCCAGCAGGGTGGGACCCATGTCAGAGACCCAGTACTTC.